The rows below give T cell receptor beta chains drawn from one sample of a study of CD4 T cells in relation to SARS-CoV-2 and coronaviruses. Sequenced by immunoSEQ multiplex PCR; TCRdb stores in-frame clones only, minus some. The table includes around 65,000 clones, over 70% detected once. The sample taken for sequencing was memory CD4+ T cells from PBMCs. All receptors come from a human donor in good health. Both conserved end residues are part of each CDR3.

CDR3aa | j_gene | v_gene
CASPGLSNQPQHF | TRBJ1-5 | TRBV27
CAIETTRDTQYF | TRBJ2-3 | TRBV24-1
CASSNQGGLNYGYTF | TRBJ1-2 | TRBV19
CASSRVGNTIYF | TRBJ1-3 | TRBV3-1/TRBV3-2
CASSRRQGLDGYTF | TRBJ1-2 | TRBV7-9
CASSDSTGNTEAFF | TRBJ1-1 | TRBV25-1
CASSPDGAQPQHF | TRBJ1-5 | TRBV3-1/TRBV3-2
CASRKGQGLAGESSYNEQFF | TRBJ2-1 | TRBV7-3
CSARGNYNEQFF | TRBJ2-1 | TRBV29-1
CASSSAGVVAGELFF | TRBJ2-2 | TRBV5-1
CASSTQRGNEQFF | TRBJ2-1 | TRBV19
CASSRLGEGTEAFF | TRBJ1-1 | TRBV6-6
CASSSGLYTDTQYF | TRBJ2-3 | TRBV5-4
CASSYGPRKDTQYF | TRBJ2-3 | TRBV5-6
CASSEFRARETQYF | TRBJ2-5 | TRBV25-1
CASSWETGAKNIQYF | TRBJ2-4 | TRBV5-1
CATAQNEGQGAGTEAFF | TRBJ1-1 | TRBV10-3
CASTPITRNTEAFF | TRBJ1-1 | TRBV5-1
CASSLETYNEQFF | TRBJ2-1 | TRBV5-1
CASSQDQGGLQDYGYTF | TRBJ1-2 | TRBV4-1
CASNKGDAGGGVEQFF | TRBJ2-1 | TRBV19
CASSLGSGGTIKETQYF | TRBJ2-5 | TRBV7-2
CASSLTGSGYEKLFF | TRBJ1-4 | TRBV27
CSADGNTEAFF | TRBJ1-1 | TRBV20-1
CASSLLGRNEQFF | TRBJ2-1 | TRBV5-1
CASSPSGGRKTQYF | TRBJ2-5 | TRBV27
CASSFKRGVADTQYF | TRBJ2-3 | TRBV28
CATRGSSYNEQFF | TRBJ2-1 | TRBV24-1
CASSYHRGENTEAFF | TRBJ1-1 | TRBV6-6
CASSLSLSENTIYF | TRBJ1-3 | TRBV3-1/TRBV3-2
CASTFSNEKLFF | TRBJ1-4 | TRBV2
CASRRDSNDYGYTF | TRBJ1-2 | TRBV5-1
CASSGDNQPQHF | TRBJ1-5 | TRBV6-5
CASSDTSSGSSGEQFF | TRBJ2-1 | TRBV6-1
CASSQDTWQGNGYTF | TRBJ1-2 | TRBV3-1/TRBV3-2
CASSLRTVQETQYF | TRBJ2-5 | TRBV5-4
CASSLSGAINSPLHF | TRBJ1-6 | TRBV18
CASRGRETQYF | TRBJ2-5 | TRBV28
CASSPPTGNTIYF | TRBJ1-3 | TRBV19
CASSPRIPEAFF | TRBJ1-1 | TRBV18
CASSYLQGQPQHF | TRBJ1-5 | TRBV6-2/TRBV6-3
CASSQDRIRNTEAFF | TRBJ1-1 | TRBV4-3